Listed below are T cell receptor beta chains from one sample, sequenced in a study of cytomegalovirus exposure and HLA in healthy donors. The data were produced by immunoSEQ multiplex PCR, yet TCRdb's version contains in-frame clones alone and is incomplete. The sample has 85,000 to 90,000 clones, approximately 65% seen once. Sequenced input: PBMCs. The receptors stem from a man aged 25-40 years in good health and CMV-seronegative. The conserved cysteine and the conserved F or W are not part of the CDR3 here.

length: 13
V: TRBV10-3
CDR3: AISVTGQNTDTQY

length: 18
V: TRBV15
CDR3: ATSSLRGDHLKDPSYEQY

length: 14
V: TRBV27
CDR3: ASSLSAWGLDYGYT

length: 11
V: TRBV11-2
CDR3: ASSATYNQPQH

length: 12
V: TRBV6-6
CDR3: ASSYRTANTEAF

length: 15
V: TRBV4-2
CDR3: ASSQTEGQGSNNEQF

length: 12
V: TRBV7-2
CDR3: ASSLGRGTGELF

length: 12
V: TRBV27
CDR3: ASSLSGYRQPQH

length: 13
V: TRBV4-3
CDR3: ASSQDSEGDTEAF

length: 11
V: TRBV27
CDR3: ASSRPGGNGYT

length: 11
V: TRBV29-1
CDR3: SVEDQAPPEAF

length: 14
V: TRBV9
CDR3: ASSLTWGESTDTQY

length: 13
V: TRBV19
CDR3: ASSTRGTMNTEAF

length: 12
V: TRBV5-1
CDR3: ASTTGEGNTEAF

length: 14
V: TRBV11-2
CDR3: ASSLRPQGMNTEAF

length: 16
V: TRBV19
CDR3: ASSIDLGGEIHNQPQH

length: 12
V: TRBV5-1
CDR3: ASSPEIRGYEQY

length: 15
V: TRBV12-5
CDR3: ASGLGLTGVGANVLT

length: 10
V: TRBV14
CDR3: ASSQDQYEQY